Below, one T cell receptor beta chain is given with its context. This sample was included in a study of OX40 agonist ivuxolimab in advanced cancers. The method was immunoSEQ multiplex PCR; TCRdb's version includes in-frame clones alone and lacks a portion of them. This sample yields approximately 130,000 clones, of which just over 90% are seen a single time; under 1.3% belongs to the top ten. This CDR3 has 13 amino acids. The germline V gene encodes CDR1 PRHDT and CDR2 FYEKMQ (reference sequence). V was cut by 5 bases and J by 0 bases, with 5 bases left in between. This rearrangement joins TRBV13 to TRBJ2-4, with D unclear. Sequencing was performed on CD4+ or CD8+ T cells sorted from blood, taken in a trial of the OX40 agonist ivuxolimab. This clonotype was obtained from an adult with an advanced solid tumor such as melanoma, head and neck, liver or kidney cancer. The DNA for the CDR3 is TGTGCCAGCAGCCCCCTAGCCAAAAACATTCAGTACTTC. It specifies CASSPLAKNIQYF.